Listed here are 17 T cell receptor beta chains from one sample, sequenced in a study of OX40 agonist ivuxolimab in advanced cancers. Sequencing used immunoSEQ multiplex PCR; TCRdb keeps in-frame clones, though not all of them. Of approximately 64,000 clones listed, about 82% are singletons. The input for sequencing was CD4+ or CD8+ T cells sorted from blood, taken in a trial of the OX40 agonist ivuxolimab. Receptor source: an adult with an advanced solid tumor such as melanoma, head and neck, liver or kidney cancer.

This clone was seen once. The chain combines TRBV12-5 with TRBJ2-1, with D tentatively TRBD1 (6 bases). Trimming removed 3 bases from V and 3 bases from J, with 6 bases in between. The germline V gene has CDR1 LGHNT and CDR2 FRNRAP. This CDR3 is built from 13 residues. CDR3 coding DNA: TGTGCTAGTGGTTTAGGGGGCTACAATGAGCAGTTCTTC. This translates into CASGLGGYNEQFF.

The V and J genes are TRBV5-6 and TRBJ2-2; D gene ambiguous. V shed 0 bases and J shed 6 bases, with 15 bases lying between them. This CDR3 region has 16 residues. The germline V gene has CDR1 SGHDT and CDR2 YYEEEE. The CDR3, as DNA: TGTGCCAGCAGCTTGGGTCGGCTAGTTCTGGCCGGGGAGCTGTTTTTT. Translating it yields CASSLGRLVLAGELFF. Full variable domain (missing parts from reference TRBV5-6 and TRBJ2-2): DAGVTQSPTHLIKTRGQQVTLRCSPKSGHDTVSWYQQALGQGPQFIFQYYEEEERQRGNFPDRFSGHQFPNYSSELNVNALLLGDSALYLCASSLGRLVLAGELFFGEGSRLTVL.

The rearrangement links TRBV6-5 to TRBJ2-7; D remains unclear. In germline, CDR1 is MNHEY, CDR2 SVGAGI. The CDR3 sequence is 13 residues long. V gave up 10 bases and J gave up 0 bases, with 13 bases separating them. The chain's CDR3 is CATVGRSSYEQYF. The CDR3 DNA is TGTGCCACCGTAGGGCGGAGCTCCTACGAGCAGTACTTC.

V is TRBV6-1 and J is TRBJ2-3; the D is unclear. The germline V gene encodes CDR1 MNHNS and CDR2 SASEGT. The CDR3 has 13 amino acids. V lost 4 bases and J 3 bases, leaving 8 bases between the germline ends. In nucleotides, the CDR3 is TGTGCCAGCAGTGTGATGGCTACAGATACGCAGTATTTT. Amino acid sequence: CASSVMATDTQYF.

This sequence joins TRBV6-4 and TRBJ2-7; TRBD1 matches at 10 bases. Per the germline V gene, CDR1 is MRHNA and CDR2 is SNTAGT. After removal of 0 bases from V and 5 bases from J, the junction contained 13 bases not matched to a gene. The CDR3 runs to 18 residues. The DNA of the CDR3 is TGTGCCAGCAGTGACTCGGACAGGGGGTCATTGGGGACACACGAGCAGTACTTC. Its translation: CASSDSDRGSLGTHEQYF.

The V and J genes are TRBV6-1 and TRBJ2-7, with a possible D match to TRBD1 (6 bases). The CDR3 spans 13 residues. Trimming removed 4 bases from V and 12 bases from J, with 19 bases in between. Germline CDR1 MNHNS, CDR2 SASEGT. CDR3 coding DNA: TGTGCCAGCAGTGCCCCGACAGGCCTGGGGTGGTACTTC. This translates into CASSAPTGLGWYF.

V usage is TRBV5-1 and J usage is TRBJ2-1; 11 nucleotides line up with TRBD2. The CDR3 totals 15 residues. Trimming took 6 bases from V and 4 from J; bases not matched to a gene: 6. Germline assignment: CDR1 SGHRS and CDR2 YFSETQ. CDR3 DNA: TGCGCCAGCACCTCGGGACTAGCGGTGTACAATGAGCAGTTCTTC. Protein: CASTSGLAVYNEQFF.

The chain employs TRBV6-5 and TRBJ1-1, with D possibly being TRBD1 (6 bases). CDR3 length: 14 residues. Per the germline V gene, CDR1 is MNHEY and CDR2 is SVGAGI. V lost 3 bases and J 6 bases, leaving 14 bases between the germline ends. CDR3 residues: CASSYRGGGAEAFF. In DNA, the CDR3 is TGTGCCAGCAGTTATCGGGGAGGGGGGGCTGAAGCTTTCTTT.

The J gene is TRBJ2-7, the V gene TRBV10-3; D is perhaps TRBD1 (5 bases). Trimming cost V 0 bases and J 1 base, with 10 bases left between them. Germline lookup yields CDR1 ENHRY and CDR2 SYGVKD. The CDR3 is made up of 15 amino acids. The CDR3: CAISESTETSYEQYF. CDR3 sequence (DNA): TGTGCCATCAGTGAGTCGACAGAAACTTCCTACGAGCAGTACTTC.

The chain links TRBV11-3 to TRBJ2-7; TRBD2 agrees at 10 bases. The CDR3 totals 18 residues. The V gene's germline CDR1 is SGHNT and CDR2 YENEEA. J was trimmed by 3 bases and V by 5 bases; bases with no gene match: 16. The CDR3 spells CASSLMGRVASGSYEQYF. CDR3 in DNA: TGTGCCAGCAGCCTAATGGGCCGGGTGGCTAGCGGGAGCTACGAGCAGTACTTC.

This sequence joins TRBV5-1 and TRBJ2-2, with D possibly matching TRBD2 (5 bases). The length of the CDR3 is 14 residues. Trimming left V 2 bases short and J 0 bases short, with 5 bases between. The germline V gene has CDR1 SGHRS and CDR2 YFSETQ. CDR3 protein: CASSLLANTGELFF. DNA of the CDR3: TGCGCCAGCAGCTTACTAGCGAACACCGGGGAGCTGTTTTTT.

This chain uses TRBV6-6 with TRBJ2-2, with D tentatively TRBD2 (5 bases). V lost 7 bases and J 7 bases, leaving 13 bases between the germline ends. CDR1 and CDR2 from the germline V gene are MNHNY and SVGAGI (reference sequence). The CDR3 has 13 residues. The CDR3 loop is CASTRTEDGELFF. The CDR3 DNA reads TGTGCCAGCACACGGACTGAGGACGGGGAGCTGTTTTTT.

J is TRBJ2-7 and V is TRBV6-5, with 7 bases matching TRBD1. Trimming at V came to 6 bases and at J to 5 bases, leaving 10 bases not matched to a gene. Germline loops: CDR1 MNHEY, CDR2 SVGAGI. The CDR3 has 14 residues. The CDR3 sequence is CASRSQGEPHEQYF. In DNA form, the CDR3 reads TGTGCCAGCAGGTCTCAGGGGGAGCCCCACGAGCAGTACTTC.

This CDR3 is CASRVAGQYEQYF. CDR3 nucleotides: TGCGCCAGCAGGGTAGCGGGACAGTACGAGCAGTACTTC. The V gene is TRBV10-2, the J gene TRBJ2-7, with D possibly TRBD2 on 8 matching bases. Germline V gene data show CDR1 as WSHSY and CDR2 as SAAADI. Trimming cost V 6 bases and J 4 bases, with 13 bases left between them. The CDR3 sequence is 13 residues long.

The genes are TRBV2 and TRBJ2-1; perhaps TRBD2 as D (5 bases). This CDR3 is 15 amino acids long. The V end lost 2 bases, the J end lost 4 bases, and 12 bases lay between the germline ends. Looked up from germline, CDR1 is SNHLY and CDR2 is FYNNEI. The CDR3 reads CASSEWGVGYNEQFF. The CDR3 DNA follows: TGTGCCAGCAGTGAATGGGGAGTGGGGTACAATGAGCAGTTCTTC.

The chain couples TRBV11-2 to TRBJ2-1; D is undetermined. Deletions cut 1 base from V and 7 bases from J, with 5 bases between. The CDR3 has 12 residues. Germline V CDR1 and CDR2: SGHAT, FQNNGV. This CDR3 is CASSLVGNEQFF. In DNA form, the CDR3 reads TGTGCCAGCAGCTTAGTAGGAAATGAGCAGTTCTTC.

The rearrangement uses TRBV7-9 and TRBJ1-4; unclear D gene. This CDR3 region has 12 residues. Deletions cut 3 bases from V and 4 bases from J, with 3 bases between. The germline gives CDR1 SEHNR, CDR2 FQNEAQ (reference sequence). The DNA of the CDR3 is TGTGCCAGCAGCTTGATTAATGAAAAACTGTTTTTT. It specifies CASSLINEKLFF.